The source of this T cell receptor beta chain is a study of metastatic and nonmetastatic thyroid tumors. Prior to thyroid surgery, none of the patients had received any treatment. This CDR3 region has 12 residues. From germline, CDR1 is MNHEY and CDR2 SVGEGT. To note about this clone: Mismatch with germline at one junction end may stem from a read error.

TCRdb re-called the PCR reads through MiXCR. The table has 50,000 to 70,000 clones, approximately 4.1% seen once. The TCR comes from a female donor with papillary thyroid cancer or a benign thyroid nodule (not recorded which). Some clones in this sample may be carry-over from other donors' samples. The rearrangement links TRBV6-2 or TRBV6-3 to TRBJ2-7; D may be TRBD1 or TRBD2 (5 bases each). Sequenced sample: blood. CDR3 residues: CARSYGDGKQYF. The DNA for the CDR3 is TGTGCCCGCAGTTACGGGGACGGAAAGCAGTACTTC.